This TCR beta chain was retrieved from a study of graft-versus-host responses after intestinal transplantation. The table came from immunoSEQ multiplex PCR; TCRdb's copy has only in-frame clones and leaves some out. Of 25,000 to 30,000 clones listed, about 80% are singletons. Graft samples were processed, releasing intraepithelial and lamina propria lymphocytes. CDR1 SNHLY and CDR2 FYNNEI come from the germline V gene. The CDR3 is made up of 15 amino acids. The trim removed 3 bases at V and 9 bases at J, leaving 11 bases unmatched. This TCR was sampled from a human patient who received an intestinal transplant, so some T cells may come from the graft donor. This chain joins TRBV2 and TRBJ2-1; 7 nucleotides align to TRBD2. Material: ileum tissue, obtained 98 days after intestinal transplantation. The CDR3 coding sequence is TGTGCCAGCAGTGACATGATAGCGGGTGAGGGTGAGCAGTTCTTC. Its protein product is CASSDMIAGEGEQFF.